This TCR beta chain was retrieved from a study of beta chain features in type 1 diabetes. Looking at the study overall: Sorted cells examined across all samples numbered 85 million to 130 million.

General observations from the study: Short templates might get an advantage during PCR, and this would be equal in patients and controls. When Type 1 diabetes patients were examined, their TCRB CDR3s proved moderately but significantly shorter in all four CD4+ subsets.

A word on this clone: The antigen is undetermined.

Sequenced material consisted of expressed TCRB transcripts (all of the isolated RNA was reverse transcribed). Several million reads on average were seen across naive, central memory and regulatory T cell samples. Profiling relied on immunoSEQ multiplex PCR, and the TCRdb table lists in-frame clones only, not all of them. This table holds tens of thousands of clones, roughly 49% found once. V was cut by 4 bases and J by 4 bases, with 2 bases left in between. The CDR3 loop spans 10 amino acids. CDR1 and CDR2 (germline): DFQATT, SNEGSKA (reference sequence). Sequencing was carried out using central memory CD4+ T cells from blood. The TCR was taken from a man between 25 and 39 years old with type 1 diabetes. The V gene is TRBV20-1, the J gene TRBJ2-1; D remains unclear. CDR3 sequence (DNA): TGCAGTGCTACTTACAATGAGCAGTTCTTC. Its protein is CSATYNEQFF.